The rows below give T cell receptor beta chains drawn from one sample of a study of T cells in Graves' hyperthyroidism and ophthalmopathy. TCRdb fed the multiplex PCR reads into MiXCR, producing one record per CDR3 protein. The top ten clones hold around 27% of a sample with approximately 520,000 distinct CDR3 sequences, about 20% of them seen once. The sequencing input was blood. The receptors derive from a man aged 18 to 30 with Graves' hyperthyroidism. Each CDR3 is given with its conserved first and last residue. A D gene is named only where the DNA matches it firmly. A clone size is listed for some rows: how often the clone was seen (once, few, many), or a class if it is expanded.

TRBV7-9,TRBJ1-2,many,-,CASSSSKSVDYGYTF,TGTGCCAGCAGCTCATCAAAGTCGGTAGACTATGGCTACACCTTC
TRBV27,TRBJ1-1,many,TRBD1,CASNPGGGQGRGFTEAFF,TGTGCCAGCAACCCAGGGGGAGGACAGGGGAGAGGGTTCACTGAAGCTTTCTTT
TRBV20-1,TRBJ2-7,many,TRBD1,CSARDPGQGYEQYF,TGCAGTGCTAGAGACCCGGGACAGGGCTACGAGCAGTACTTC
TRBV20-1,TRBJ2-5,many,-,CSARIQETQYF,TGCAGTGCTAGAATACAGGAGACCCAGTACTTC
TRBV7-9,TRBJ2-7,many,-,CASSFVGGPYEQYF,TGTGCCAGCAGCTTTGTCGGGGGCCCCTACGAGCAGTACTTC
TRBV5-1,TRBJ2-7,many,-,CASSLEGIRLYEQYF,TGCGCCAGCAGCTTGGAGGGAATAAGGCTCTACGAGCAGTACTTC
TRBV6-1,TRBJ2-2,-,-,CASSPQLGTGELFF,TGTGCCAGCAGTCCCCAACTCGGAACCGGGGAGCTGTTTTTT
TRBV6-5,TRBJ1-2,many,-,CASSYGSYGYTF,TGTGCCAGCAGTTACGGGAGCTATGGCTACACCTTC
TRBV11-2,TRBJ2-7,-,-,CASSPVRGVTYDYEQYF,TGTGCCAGCAGCCCCGTCAGGGGCGTAACCTACGACTACGAGCAGTACTTC
TRBV12-3/TRBV12-4,TRBJ2-7,-,TRBD1,CASSRTGGQDEQYF,TGTGCCAGCAGCAGGACAGGGGGCCAGGACGAGCAGTACTTC
TRBV12-3/TRBV12-4,TRBJ1-1,many,TRBD1,CASRGRTGNTEAFF,TGTGCCAGCAGGGGTAGGACAGGGAACACTGAAGCTTTCTTT
TRBV19,TRBJ1-5,few,-,CASSIWGSSNQPQHF,TGTGCCAGTAGTATTTGGGGGAGCAGCAATCAGCCCCAGCATTTT
TRBV20-1,TRBJ2-5,-,TRBD2,CSARDLGGGAVSETQYF,TGCAGTGCTAGAGATCTCGGCGGGGGGGCCGTGTCAGAGACCCAGTACTTC
TRBV2,TRBJ2-2,few,TRBD1,CASDRDRGNTGELFF,TGTGCCAGCGACCGGGACAGGGGTAACACCGGGGAGCTGTTTTTT
TRBV3-1,TRBJ2-7,many,-,CASSLQGGGEQYF,TGTGCCAGCAGTCTTCAAGGAGGAGGCGAGCAGTACTTC
TRBV29-1,TRBJ1-1,many,-,CSAQGEHPEAFF,TGCAGCGCTCAGGGAGAACACCCTGAAGCTTTCTTT
TRBV30,TRBJ2-2,many,-,CAWTGPNTGELFF,TGTGCCTGGACTGGACCAAACACCGGGGAGCTGTTTTTT
TRBV18,TRBJ1-2,-,-,CASSPTQSHGYTF,TGTGCCAGCTCACCGACCCAGAGCCATGGCTACACCTTC
TRBV14,TRBJ2-7,-,TRBD2,CASSLNGLAGPYEQYF,TGTGCCAGCAGCCTTAATGGGCTAGCGGGGCCCTACGAGCAGTACTTC
TRBV5-1,TRBJ1-5,many,-,CASSSDGENQPQHF,TGCGCCAGCAGCTCGGACGGGGAGAATCAGCCCCAGCATTTT
TRBV19,TRBJ1-5,many,-,CASSTYRDQPQHF,TGTGCCAGTAGTACTTACAGGGATCAGCCCCAGCATTTT
TRBV19,TRBJ1-2,-,-,CASSKAGNYGYTF,TGTGCCAGTAGTAAGGCGGGGAACTATGGCTACACCTTC
TRBV6-1,TRBJ1-2,-,-,CAILLNRESGGYTF,TGTGCCATTCTTCTGAACAGGGAGTCGGGGGGCTACACCTTC
TRBV5-6,TRBJ1-1,few,-,CASSLEQALDEAFF,TGTGCCAGCAGCTTGGAACAGGCACTGGATGAAGCTTTCTTT
TRBV6-1,TRBJ2-5,many,-,CASSELPEETQYF,TGTGCCAGCAGTGAATTACCGGAAGAGACCCAGTACTTC
TRBV29-1,TRBJ2-7,many,-,CNGIRGEQYF,TGCAACGGGATTAGAGGCGAGCAGTACTTC